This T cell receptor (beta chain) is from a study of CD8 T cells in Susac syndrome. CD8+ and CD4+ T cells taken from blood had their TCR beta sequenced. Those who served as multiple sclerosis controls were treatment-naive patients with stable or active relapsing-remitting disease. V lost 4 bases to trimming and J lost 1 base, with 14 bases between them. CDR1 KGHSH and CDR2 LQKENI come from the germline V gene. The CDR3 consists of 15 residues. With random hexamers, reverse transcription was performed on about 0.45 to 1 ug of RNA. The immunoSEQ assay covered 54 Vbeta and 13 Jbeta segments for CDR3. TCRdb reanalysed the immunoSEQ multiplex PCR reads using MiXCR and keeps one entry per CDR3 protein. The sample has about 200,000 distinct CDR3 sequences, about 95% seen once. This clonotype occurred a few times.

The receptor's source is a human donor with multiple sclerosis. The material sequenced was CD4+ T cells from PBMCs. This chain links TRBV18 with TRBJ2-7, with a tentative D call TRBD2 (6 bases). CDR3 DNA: TGTGCCAGCTCACAACCGGGACTTGGGTCCTACGAGCAGTACTTC. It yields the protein CASSQPGLGSYEQYF.